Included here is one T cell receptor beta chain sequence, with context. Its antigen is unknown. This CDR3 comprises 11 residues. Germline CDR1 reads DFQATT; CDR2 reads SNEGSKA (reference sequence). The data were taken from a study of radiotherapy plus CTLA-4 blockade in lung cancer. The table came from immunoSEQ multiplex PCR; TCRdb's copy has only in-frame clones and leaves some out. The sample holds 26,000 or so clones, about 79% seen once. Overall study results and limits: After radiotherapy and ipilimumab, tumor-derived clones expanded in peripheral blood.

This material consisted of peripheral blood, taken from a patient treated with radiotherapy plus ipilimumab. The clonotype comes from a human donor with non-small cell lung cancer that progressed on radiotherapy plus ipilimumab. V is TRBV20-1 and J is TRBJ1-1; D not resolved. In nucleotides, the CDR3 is TGCCGGGTCCGAATTGGCACTGAAGCTTTCTTT. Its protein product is CRVRIGTEAFF.